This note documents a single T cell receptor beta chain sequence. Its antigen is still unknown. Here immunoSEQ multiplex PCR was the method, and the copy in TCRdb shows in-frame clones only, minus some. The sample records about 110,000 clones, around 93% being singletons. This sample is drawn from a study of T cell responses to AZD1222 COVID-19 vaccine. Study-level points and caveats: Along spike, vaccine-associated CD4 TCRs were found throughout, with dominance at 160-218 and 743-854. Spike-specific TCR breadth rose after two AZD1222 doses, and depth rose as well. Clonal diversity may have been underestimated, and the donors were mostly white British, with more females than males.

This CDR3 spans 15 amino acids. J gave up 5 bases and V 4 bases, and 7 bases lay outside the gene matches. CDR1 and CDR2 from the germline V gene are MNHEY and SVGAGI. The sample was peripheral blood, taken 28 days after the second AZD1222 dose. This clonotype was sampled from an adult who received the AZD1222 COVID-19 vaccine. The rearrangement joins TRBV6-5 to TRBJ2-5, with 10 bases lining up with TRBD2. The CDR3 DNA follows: TGTGCCAGCAGTTGGACTGCGACTAGCGGGGAGACCCAGTACTTC. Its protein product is CASSWTATSGETQYF.